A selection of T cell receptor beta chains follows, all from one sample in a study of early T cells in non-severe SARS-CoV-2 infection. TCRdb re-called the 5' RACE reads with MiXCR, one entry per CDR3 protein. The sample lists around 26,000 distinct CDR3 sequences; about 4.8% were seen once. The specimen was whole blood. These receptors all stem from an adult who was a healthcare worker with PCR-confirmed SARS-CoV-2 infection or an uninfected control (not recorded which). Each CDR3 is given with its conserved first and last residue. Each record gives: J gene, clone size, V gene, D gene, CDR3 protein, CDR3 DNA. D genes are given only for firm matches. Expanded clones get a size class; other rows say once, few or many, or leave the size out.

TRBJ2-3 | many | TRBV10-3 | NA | CATVAGTGTDTQYF | TGTGCCACGGTAGCGGGGACAGGCACAGATACGCAGTATTTT
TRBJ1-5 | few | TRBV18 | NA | CASSPAGFGSNQPQHF | TGTGCCAGCTCACCAGCGGGCTTCGGGAGCAATCAGCCCCAGCATTTT
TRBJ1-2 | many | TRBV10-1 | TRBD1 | CASRAGTEVDYGYTF | TGCGCCAGCAGGGCCGGGACAGAGGTCGACTATGGCTACACCTTC
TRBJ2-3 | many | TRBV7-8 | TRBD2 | CASSPGLASYPDTQYF | TGTGCCAGCAGCCCTGGACTAGCTTCTTATCCAGATACGCAGTATTTT
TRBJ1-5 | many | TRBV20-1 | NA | CSAYSGSYNQPQHF | TGCAGTGCTTACTCCGGGTCCTACAATCAGCCCCAGCATTTT
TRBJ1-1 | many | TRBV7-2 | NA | CASTLGGSGAEAFF | TGTGCCAGCACCTTGGGGGGCTCAGGGGCTGAAGCTTTCTTT
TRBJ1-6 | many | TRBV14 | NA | CASSQKGAGVGPLHF | TGTGCCAGCAGCCAAAAGGGAGCAGGAGTCGGACCCCTCCACTTT
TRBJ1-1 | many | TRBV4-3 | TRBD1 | CASSQRDRGWTEAFF | TGCGCCAGCAGCCAGAGAGACAGGGGTTGGACTGAAGCTTTCTTT
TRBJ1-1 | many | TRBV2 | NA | CASSETGPNTEAFF | TGTGCCAGCAGTGAAACAGGGCCGAACACTGAAGCTTTCTTT
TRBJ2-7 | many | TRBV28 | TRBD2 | CASRGLAGGIYEQYF | TGTGCCAGCAGGGGACTAGCGGGGGGGATTTACGAGCAGTACTTC
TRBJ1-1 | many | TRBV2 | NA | CASSVWQSNTEAFF | TGTGCCAGCAGTGTGTGGCAGTCGAACACTGAAGCTTTCTTT
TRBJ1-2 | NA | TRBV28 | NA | CASNPAGNYGYTF | TGTGCCAGCAACCCCGCAGGGAACTATGGCTACACCTTC
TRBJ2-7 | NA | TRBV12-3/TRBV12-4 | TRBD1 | CASSPGQGPHEQYF | TGTGCCAGCAGTCCGGGACAGGGGCCCCACGAGCAGTACTTC
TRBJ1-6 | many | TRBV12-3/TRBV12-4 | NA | CASKRSGSYNSPLHF | TGTGCCAGCAAAAGAAGCGGGTCCTATAATTCACCCCTCCACTTT